This TCR beta chain originates from a study of T-cell reconstitution after alpha-beta-depleted transplantation in children. TCRbeta library construction was performed incorporating unique molecular identifiers. One entry per CDR3 protein results from TCRdb running MiXCR on the PCR reads. The table shows a few hundred thousand distinct CDR3 sequences, with 18% occurring only once. This CDR3 is 17 amino acids long. Deletions cut 0 bases from V and 0 bases from J, with 13 bases between. Germline values: CDR1 SGDLS, CDR2 YYNGEE. This sequence originates from a human donor who donated a stem cell graft to a child with acute lymphoblastic leukemia. The V and J genes are TRBV9 and TRBJ1-5; a weak D match, TRBD1 (5 bases). Sequences were derived from PBMCs from the stem cell graft donor, sampled from the stem cell graft. The CDR3 DNA reads TGTGCCAGCAGCGTAGACGGCGGACAAAGTAGCAATCAGCCCCAGCATTTT. Protein sequence: CASSVDGGQSSNQPQHF.